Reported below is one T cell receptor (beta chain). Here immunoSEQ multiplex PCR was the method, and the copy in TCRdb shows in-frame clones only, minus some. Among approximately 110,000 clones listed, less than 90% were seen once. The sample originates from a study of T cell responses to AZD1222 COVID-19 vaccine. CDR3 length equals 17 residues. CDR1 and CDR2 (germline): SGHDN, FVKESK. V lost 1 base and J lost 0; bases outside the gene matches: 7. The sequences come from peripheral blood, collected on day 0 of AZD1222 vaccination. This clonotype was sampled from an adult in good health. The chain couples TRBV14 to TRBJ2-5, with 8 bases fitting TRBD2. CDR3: CASSQGFSGVYQETQYF. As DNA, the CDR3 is TGTGCCAGCAGCCAAGGGTTTAGCGGGGTGTACCAAGAGACCCAGTACTTC.